Following are 24 T cell receptor beta chains from one sample sequenced in a study of cytomegalovirus exposure and HLA in healthy donors. The study ran its PCR with 60 Vbeta and 13 Jbeta primers. Clones were sequenced by immunoSEQ multiplex PCR, and TCRdb holds only the in-frame ones, with some missing. The sample has some 200,000 clones, roughly 83% seen once. The source material was PBMCs. Source of these receptors: a male donor in good health and CMV-seropositive.

The chain recombines TRBV28 with TRBJ1-4, with TRBD1 as a possible D gene (5 bases). CDR1 and CDR2 (germline): MDHEN, SYDVKM. The CDR3 sequence is 13 residues long. V was shortened by 7 bases and J by 10 bases, with 16 bases between the two germline ends. The CDR3 region has the DNA TGTGCCAGCACCGAGGCCTCTCAGGGAAAACTGTTTTTT. It codes for CASTEASQGKLFF.

As concerns this clone: In the same sample, other DNA sequences code for this CDR3. This chain joins TRBV13 and TRBJ2-2, with D possibly matching TRBD2 (5 bases). V lost 6 bases to trimming and J lost 0 bases, with 8 bases between them. The CDR3 covers 14 residues. Germline loops: CDR1 PRHDT, CDR2 FYEKMQ (reference sequence). The CDR3 nucleotides read TGTGCCAGCAGGATACTAGCGAACACCGGGGAGCTGTTTTTT. Amino acids: CASRILANTGELFF.

This clone has only a few counts. The rearrangement uses TRBV28 and TRBJ1-1; no clear D gene. There are 13 residues in the CDR3. V was trimmed by 6 bases and J by 10 bases, leaving 18 bases between them. CDR1 and CDR2 (germline): MDHEN, SYDVKM. The CDR3 spells CASRDGLKERAFF. CDR3 nucleotides: TGTGCCAGCAGGGATGGACTGAAGGAGAGAGCTTTCTTT.

This clone showed up just a few times. The CDR3 is CASSSYYKGGEETQYF. CDR3 DNA sequence: TGTGCCAGCAGCTCTTATTACAAAGGGGGTGAAGAGACCCAGTACTTC. This chain joins TRBV5-4 and TRBJ2-5, with D possibly matching TRBD1 (6 bases). Germline V CDR1 and CDR2: SGHNT, YYREEE (reference sequence). With 3 bases removed from V and 3 bases from J, the gap between germline ends came to 18 bases. The CDR3 has 16 residues.

The chain links TRBV7-2 to TRBJ2-1, with 9 bases aligning to TRBD1. Germline CDR1 and CDR2: SGHTA and FQGNSA. Germline trimming cut 5 bases from V and 4 bases from J; bases unmatched to any gene: 9. This CDR3 spans 16 amino acids. The CDR3 nucleotides read TGTGCCAGCAGCCCGGAGGAGGGACAGGGATACAATGAGCAGTTCTTC. Protein sequence: CASSPEEGQGYNEQFF.

The chain carries TRBV4-2 and TRBJ1-3; a weak D match, TRBD1 (5 bases). Trimming pared 0 bases from V and 3 bases from J, leaving 15 bases between. The CDR3 covers 17 residues. Per germline, CDR1 LGHNA and CDR2 YNFKEQ. The CDR3 protein is CASSQDPPGGGGNTIYF. CDR3 DNA sequence: TGTGCCAGCAGCCAAGATCCCCCGGGGGGAGGTGGAAACACCATATATTTT.

In its sample, this clone was seen a few times. The V and J genes are TRBV10-3 and TRBJ2-7; 11 bases fit TRBD2. Trimming took 7 bases from V and 4 from J; bases not matched to a gene: 9. Germline V gene data show CDR1 as ENHRY and CDR2 as SYGVKD. This CDR3 has 15 residues. CDR3 sequence reads: CAITPGVAGGYEQYF. The CDR3 nucleotides are TGTGCCATCACTCCCGGGGTAGCGGGAGGGTACGAGCAGTACTTC.

The V call is TRBV11-1, the J call TRBJ2-5, with D hard to call. The CDR3 is 11 amino acids. Between the trimmed V and J ends, which lost 4 bases and 3 bases, there was a span of 3 bases. Looked up from germline, CDR1 is SGHAT and CDR2 is FQDESV (reference sequence). For the CDR3, the DNA is TGTGCCAGCAGCTCCGAAGAGACCCAGTACTTC. Encoded protein: CASSSEETQYF.

This chain links TRBV7-6 with TRBJ1-1; D unresolved. From germline, CDR1 is SGHVS and CDR2 FNYEAQ. V lost 4 bases to trimming and J lost 1 base, with 13 bases between them. The length of the CDR3 is 15 residues. Here the CDR3 reads CASSSPGYWNTEAFF. As DNA, the CDR3 is TGTGCCAGCAGCTCACCAGGATATTGGAACACTGAAGCTTTCTTT.

The chain has TRBV5-1 and TRBJ2-3; D is ambiguous. In germline, CDR1 is SGHRS, CDR2 YFSETQ. Trimming removed 0 bases from V and 1 base from J, with 6 bases in between. This CDR3 is 14 amino acids long. The CDR3 here is CASSLGPGTDTQYF. The CDR3 DNA is TGCGCCAGCAGCTTGGGCCCAGGCACAGATACGCAGTATTTT.

The chain uses TRBV19 and TRBJ1-3, with D unclear. CDR3 size: 14 residues. V was pared by 6 bases and J by 0 bases, with 9 bases between. Germline V lookup: CDR1 LNHDA, CDR2 SQIVND (reference sequence). Written as DNA, the CDR3 is TGTGCCAGTAGGGTCACAGTCTCTGGAAACACCATATATTTT. The encoded protein is CASRVTVSGNTIYF.

The chain joins TRBV7-9 to TRBJ2-1; 9 bases are a match to TRBD2. After removal of 6 bases from V and 5 bases from J, the junction contained 11 bases not matched to a gene. The V gene's germline CDR1 is SEHNR and CDR2 FQNEAQ (reference sequence). The CDR3 is 16 amino acids. CDR3 DNA: TGTGCCAGCAGTCCACCCTTAGCGGGAGCGGACAATGAGCAGTTCTTC. It specifies CASSPPLAGADNEQFF.

The gene calls are TRBV9 and TRBJ2-1; TRBD1 matches 10 bases. CDR3 length: 14 residues. V was pared by 1 base and J by 8 bases, with 3 bases of the junction left unmatched. CDR1 and CDR2 from the germline V gene are SGDLS and YYNGEE. The CDR3 region is CASSVLTGGDEQFF. CDR3 sequence (DNA): TGTGCCAGCAGCGTATTGACAGGGGGCGATGAGCAGTTCTTC.

The chain carries TRBV27 and TRBJ2-3; 7 bases fit TRBD2. The length of the CDR3 is 15 residues. Germline loops: CDR1 MNHEY, CDR2 SMNVEV (reference sequence). The ends lost 7 bases at V and 5 bases at J; junction bases unmatched: 12. The CDR3 here is CASTAERGTRDTQYF. The CDR3 nucleotides read TGTGCCAGCACCGCCGAGCGGGGCACCAGAGATACGCAGTATTTT.

This clone was picked up a small number of times. CDR3 nucleotide sequence: TGTGCCAGCAGCTCTGGGACAGGCTTCTATGGCTACACCTTC. Protein: CASSSGTGFYGYTF. The rearrangement links TRBV5-4 to TRBJ1-2, with 8 bases that match TRBD1. This CDR3 is built from 14 residues. V dropped 3 bases and J dropped 4; count of bases not matched to a gene: 5. Germline V gene data show CDR1 as SGHNT and CDR2 as YYREEE (reference sequence). Supplemented by reference TRBV5-4 and TRBJ1-2, the full variable domain reads ETGVTQSPTHLIKTRGQQVTLRCSSQSGHNTVSWYQQALGQGPQFIFQYYREEENGRGNFPPRFSGLQFPNYSSELNVNALELDDSALYLCASSSGTGFYGYTFGSGTRLTVV.

This clone was detected only a few times. V usage is TRBV19 and J usage is TRBJ2-7; D perhaps matches TRBD2 (5 bases). CDR3 size: 13 residues. Trimming left V 7 bases short and J 0 bases short, with 10 bases between. Germline values: CDR1 LNHDA, CDR2 SQIVND (reference sequence). CDR3 amino acids: CASTGVDSYEQYF. CDR3 nucleotides: TGTGCCAGTACCGGGGTTGACTCCTACGAGCAGTACTTC.

This clone has just a few counts. The chain uses TRBV10-3 and TRBJ2-2; D may be TRBD1 (6 bases). Germline-derived CDR1 and CDR2 are ENHRY and SYGVKD. Between the trimmed V and J ends, which lost 7 bases and 5 bases, there was a span of 20 bases. The CDR3 length is 16 residues. CDR3 amino acids: CAIIAGAAERTGELFF. DNA of the CDR3: TGTGCCATCATTGCAGGGGCCGCGGAACGAACCGGGGAGCTGTTTTTT.

The chain links TRBV4-3 to TRBJ1-5; D perhaps matches TRBD1 (6 bases). The germline V gene encodes CDR1 LGHNA and CDR2 YSLEER. Trimming removed 0 bases from V and 7 bases from J, with 13 bases in between. This CDR3 has 15 residues. The CDR3 DNA sequence: TGCGCCAGCAGCCAAGATGCGGGGGGCGAACAGCCCCAGCATTTT. As protein: CASSQDAGGEQPQHF.

The J gene is TRBJ2-5, the V gene TRBV11-3, with a weak D call TRBD1 (5 bases). The end of the DNA fits TRBJ2-7 better, so the J call may be wrong. Germline V gene sequence: CDR1 SGHNT, CDR2 YENEEA. The CDR3 totals 14 residues. The CDR3 nucleotides read TGTGCCAGCAGCTCAGGGAAGGGTCTCTACGAGCAGTACTTC. Amino acid sequence: CASSSGKGLYEQYF.

This chain connects TRBV7-2 to TRBJ2-7, with 7 bases that match TRBD2. Losses at the gene ends were 2 bases for V and 1 base for J; bases not matched to a gene: 2. The CDR3 is made up of 14 amino acids. From germline, CDR1 is SGHTA and CDR2 FQGNSA. The DNA for the CDR3 is TGTGCCAGCAGCTTATCGGGGGGATCCTACGAGCAGTACTTC. It specifies CASSLSGGSYEQYF. Full variable domain (missing parts from reference TRBV7-2 and TRBJ2-7): GAGVSQSPSNKVTEKGKDVELRCDPISGHTALYWYRQSLGQGLEFLIYFQGNSAPDKSGLPSDRFSAERTGGSVSTLTIQRTQQEDSAVYLCASSLSGGSYEQYFGPGTRLTVT.

This chain uses TRBV28 with TRBJ1-5; D is unclear. CDR3 length: 13 residues. The ends were cut back, 8 bases at V and 1 base at J, with 9 bases in the middle. Germline V gene data show CDR1 as MDHEN and CDR2 as SYDVKM. CDR3 protein: CASGGWSNQPQHF. In DNA, the CDR3 is TGTGCCAGCGGAGGGTGGAGCAATCAGCCCCAGCATTTT.

This chain links TRBV29-1 with TRBJ2-1; no firm D call. V lost 4 bases to trimming and J lost 7 bases, with 8 bases between them. Germline-derived CDR1 and CDR2 are SQVTM and ANQGSEA. The CDR3 contains 11 residues. This CDR3 reads CSVAVRNEQFF. As DNA, the CDR3 is TGCAGCGTTGCCGTGCGGAATGAGCAGTTCTTC.

This clone was seen a few times. The gene calls are TRBV27 and TRBJ1-2; D is ambiguous. Germline CDR1 and CDR2: MNHEY and SMNVEV (reference sequence). V gave up 2 bases and J gave up 5 bases, with 9 bases separating them. The CDR3 is 13 amino acids. CDR3 DNA: TGTGCCAGCAGTTTAGGCCCGGGGTATGGCTACACCTTC. This codes for CASSLGPGYGYTF.

This clone was counted once. The chain carries TRBV7-2 and TRBJ2-1; D is possibly TRBD2 (5 bases). This CDR3 region has 15 residues. Germline V lookup: CDR1 SGHTA, CDR2 FQGNSA. Between the trimmed V and J ends, which lost 3 bases and 4 bases, there was a span of 13 bases. The chain's CDR3 is CASSFRRAGYNEQFF. Here the CDR3 DNA reads TGTGCCAGCAGCTTTAGGCGGGCCGGATACAATGAGCAGTTCTTC.